Below, 30 T cell receptor beta chains from the same sample are listed, as sequenced in a study of blood T cell repertoires in COVID-19. TCRdb keeps only in-frame clones here, not all; method: immunoSEQ multiplex PCR. The sample shows about 80,000 clones, 88% of them seen only once. Sequences were obtained from peripheral blood. The receptors derive from a woman at least 80 years old with acute or convalescent COVID-19.

The chain uses TRBV19 and TRBJ1-5; a weak D match, TRBD1 (5 bases). CDR3 length: 16 residues. Germline lookup yields CDR1 LNHDA and CDR2 SQIVND (reference sequence). The V end lost 0 bases, the J end lost 6 bases, and 15 bases lay between the germline ends. The CDR3: CASSIDHMGGSQPQHF. The CDR3 DNA follows: TGTGCCAGTAGTATAGATCACATGGGGGGGAGTCAGCCCCAGCATTTT.

V is TRBV30 and J is TRBJ2-2; 9 nucleotides agree with TRBD2. The V gene's germline CDR1 is GTSNPN and CDR2 SVGIG (reference sequence). The J segment lost 5 bases and the V segment lost 2 bases, leaving 6 bases of the junction unmatched. The CDR3 has 15 residues. CDR3 loop: CAWSLLAGLTGELFF. For the CDR3, the DNA is TGTGCCTGGAGTCTACTAGCGGGCCTAACCGGGGAGCTGTTTTTT.

The rearrangement joins TRBV9 to TRBJ2-7; possible D gene TRBD2, 6 bases. Trimming took 0 bases from V and 6 from J, leaving 19 bases between them. This CDR3 spans 16 amino acids. Germline CDR1 SGDLS, CDR2 YYNGEE. In DNA, the CDR3 is TGTGCCAGCAGCGTAGGAGGGACTCCGACATTCGGCGAGCAGTACTTC. Its translation is CASSVGGTPTFGEQYF. Together with reference TRBV9 and TRBJ2-7, the CDR3 gives the full variable domain: DSGVTQTPKHLITATGQRVTLRCSPRSGDLSVYWYQQSLDQGLQFLIQYYNGEERAKGNILERFSAQQFPDLHSELNLSSLELGDSALYFCASSVGGTPTFGEQYFGPGTRLTVT.

The chain links TRBV13 to TRBJ2-5, with 8 nucleotides matching TRBD2. The CDR3 extends over 14 amino acids. From germline, CDR1 is PRHDT and CDR2 FYEKMQ (reference sequence). V dropped 2 bases and J dropped 5; count of bases not matched to a gene: 4. The CDR3 region is CASSLSQRGETQYF. In DNA, the CDR3 is TGTGCCAGCAGCTTATCCCAGCGGGGGGAGACCCAGTACTTC.

The chain carries TRBV11-1 and TRBJ2-7; possible D gene TRBD1, 7 bases. V shed 5 bases and J shed 0 bases, with 14 bases lying between them. Germline lookup yields CDR1 SGHAT and CDR2 FQDESV (reference sequence). This CDR3 has 15 residues. For the CDR3, the DNA is TGTGCCAGCAGCCGTCAGGGGGGTAGCTCCTACGAGCAGTACTTC. This codes for CASSRQGGSSYEQYF. Full variable domain (missing parts from reference TRBV11-1 and TRBJ2-7): EAEVAQSPRYKITEKSQAVAFWCDPISGHATLYWYRQILGQGPELLVQFQDESVVDDSQLPKDRFSAERLKGVDSTLKIQPAELGDSAMYLCASSRQGGSSYEQYFGPGTRLTVT.

The chain joins TRBV15 to TRBJ2-1, with TRBD2 identical over 12 bases. Losses at the gene ends were 5 bases for V and 6 bases for J; bases not matched to a gene: 8. Germline CDR1 and CDR2: LNHNV and YYDKDF (reference sequence). This CDR3 is built from 16 residues. CDR3 loop: CATSSRELAGGNEQFF. CDR3 nucleotide sequence: TGTGCCACCAGCTCAAGAGAACTAGCGGGAGGCAATGAGCAGTTCTTC.

The chain uses TRBV11-3 and TRBJ2-2; TRBD2 might be the D (5 bases). The germline V and J ends were trimmed by 1 base and 3 bases, with 12 bases remaining between them. Germline CDR1 SGHNT, CDR2 YENEEA. The CDR3 spans 16 residues. The CDR3 nucleotides read TGTGCCAGCAGCTTAGGCCGGGAAGGCTACACCGGGGAGCTGTTTTTT. Translating gives CASSLGREGYTGELFF.

This clone was detected once. This CDR3 reads CASSLGLASSYNEQFF. CDR3 in DNA: TGTGCCAGCAGCCTGGGACTGGCAAGCTCCTACAATGAGCAGTTCTTC. The chain has TRBV11-1 and TRBJ2-1; D may be TRBD2 (6 bases). Germline loops: CDR1 SGHAT, CDR2 FQDESV (reference sequence). This CDR3 region has 16 residues. V lost 5 bases, J lost 0 bases, and 14 bases lay in between.

The chain employs TRBV7-2 and TRBJ1-6; 10 bases map to TRBD1. The CDR3 is made up of 16 amino acids. The trim removed 6 bases at V and 7 bases at J, leaving 9 bases unmatched. Per germline, CDR1 SGHTA and CDR2 FQGNSA. The CDR3 reads CASRPDRGVQNSPLHF. CDR3 in DNA: TGTGCCAGCAGGCCGGACAGGGGGGTACAGAATTCACCCCTCCACTTT.

The chain couples TRBV5-1 to TRBJ2-5, with D tentatively TRBD1 (6 bases). Germline V lookup: CDR1 SGHRS, CDR2 YFSETQ. V lost 2 bases to trimming and J lost 4 bases, with 12 bases between them. The CDR3 has 14 amino acids. The chain's CDR3 is CASSFGQIPETQYF. Written as DNA, the CDR3 is TGCGCCAGCAGCTTTGGACAGATCCCAGAGACCCAGTACTTC.

The chain couples TRBV7-8 to TRBJ2-7, with D possibly being TRBD2 (5 bases). V lost 5 bases, J lost 3 bases, and 17 bases lay in between. The germline gives CDR1 SGHVS, CDR2 FQNEAQ. The CDR3 length is 15 residues. The chain's CDR3 is CASSPSRLLLYEQYF. The CDR3, as DNA: TGTGCCAGCAGCCCCTCAAGACTATTGCTCTACGAGCAGTACTTC.

In nucleotides, the CDR3 is TGTGCCAGCAGACCTACCGACGGAGCCCTCGACGAAGCTTTCTTT. Encoded protein: CASRPTDGALDEAFF. The chain recombines TRBV6-5 with TRBJ1-1, with D unclear. Trimming cost V 6 bases and J 8 bases, with 22 bases left between them. In germline, CDR1 is MNHEY, CDR2 SVGAGI. The CDR3 consists of 15 residues.

This sequence joins TRBV6-1 and TRBJ2-1; D unclear. This CDR3 has 15 amino acids. V was cut by 1 base and J by 1 base, with 8 bases left in between. The germline CDR1 and CDR2 sequences are MNHNS and SASEGT. CDR3 region: CASSEDRVSYNEQFF. As DNA, the CDR3 is TGTGCCAGCAGTGAAGACCGGGTATCCTACAATGAGCAGTTCTTC.

This clone was seen once. The CDR3 bases are TGTGCCAGCAGCCAATGGAGGACTAGCGGAGCCTACAATGAGCAGTTCTTC. This sequence encodes CASSQWRTSGAYNEQFF. The chain recombines TRBV7-9 with TRBJ2-1; TRBD2 agrees at 10 bases. The CDR3 is made up of 17 amino acids. After removal of 5 bases from V and 2 bases from J, the junction contained 9 bases not matched to a gene. Germline V gene sequence: CDR1 SEHNR, CDR2 FQNEAQ (reference sequence).

This chain uses TRBV7-8 with TRBJ2-5, with 7 bases that match TRBD2. Germline CDR1 SGHVS, CDR2 FQNEAQ. CDR3 length: 14 residues. Germline trimming cut 6 bases from V and 5 bases from J; bases unmatched to any gene: 9. CDR3 nucleotide sequence: TGTGCCAGCAGGCGCGGGAGTTTACGGGAGACCCAGTACTTC. Translation gives CASRRGSLRETQYF.

The chain is built from TRBV7-8 and TRBJ1-6; D perhaps matches TRBD1 (5 bases). This CDR3 contains 18 residues. The germline V gene encodes CDR1 SGHVS and CDR2 FQNEAQ. Trimming removed 6 bases from V and 0 bases from J, with 18 bases in between. The CDR3: CASSLSGRASSYNSPLHF. CDR3 nucleotides: TGTGCCAGCAGTCTTAGTGGCAGGGCGAGCTCCTATAATTCACCCCTCCACTTT.

V usage is TRBV5-4 and J usage is TRBJ1-5; tentatively, D is TRBD1 (5 bases). The V end lost 3 bases, the J end lost 1 base, and 5 bases lay between the germline ends. The CDR3 consists of 13 residues. Germline V gene data show CDR1 as SGHNT and CDR2 as YYREEE (reference sequence). CDR3 nucleotide sequence: TGTGCCAGCAGCTCAGGGAGCAATCAGCCCCAGCATTTT. It encodes CASSSGSNQPQHF.

J is TRBJ2-3 and V is TRBV3-1 (or the pseudogene TRBV3-2); possible D gene TRBD1, 6 bases. Trimming took off 4 bases at V and 2 bases at J, with 19 bases between the two ends. Germline V lookup: CDR1 LGHDT, CDR2 YNNKEL (reference sequence). The CDR3 is 17 amino acids. The CDR3 region has the DNA TGTGCCAGCAGCCCAGGGGCAGGGGCCGGGAACACAGATACGCAGTATTTT. This sequence encodes CASSPGAGAGNTDTQYF.

The V and J genes are TRBV30 and TRBJ1-4; 7 positions match TRBD1. Trimming at V came to 2 bases and at J to 17 bases, leaving 8 bases not matched to a gene. Germline CDR1 GTSNPN, CDR2 SVGIG (reference sequence). The CDR3 is made up of 11 amino acids. CDR3 coding DNA: TGTGCCTGGAGTTCCCGGGACAGTTGTTTTTTT. It codes for CAWSSRDSCFF.

The CDR3 nucleotides read TGTGCCAGCAGCCAAACGAGTCCCTACAATGAGCAGTTCTTC. This codes for CASSQTSPYNEQFF. The gene calls are TRBV14 and TRBJ2-1; D is unresolved. Germline assignment: CDR1 SGHDN and CDR2 FVKESK. With 2 bases removed from V and 2 bases from J, the gap between germline ends came to 7 bases. The CDR3 loop spans 14 amino acids.

The J gene is TRBJ2-2, the V gene TRBV3-1 (or the pseudogene TRBV3-2), with 11 bases that match TRBD2. CDR1 LGHDT and CDR2 YNNKEL come from the germline V gene (reference sequence). The CDR3 runs 17 residues. The ends lost 3 bases at V and 2 bases at J; junction bases unmatched: 5. CDR3 amino acids: CASSHYLAGGNTGELFF. CDR3 DNA sequence: TGTGCCAGCAGCCACTATCTAGCGGGAGGAAACACCGGGGAGCTGTTTTTT.

The chain joins TRBV2 to TRBJ2-3; 7 nucleotides align to TRBD2. Germline V gene lookup returns CDR1 SNHLY and CDR2 FYNNEI. CDR3 length: 15 residues. With V trimmed by 4 bases and J by 2 bases, 6 bases remained unmatched. This CDR3 is CASSGGLGSTDTQYF. The CDR3 DNA reads as TGTGCCAGCAGTGGTGGACTAGGTTCCACAGATACGCAGTATTTT.

CDR3 in DNA: TGTGCCATCGGAATAAGCGGGAGCTCCTACAATGAGCAGTTCTTC. Translating it yields CAIGISGSSYNEQFF. V and J are TRBV10-3 and TRBJ2-1; 8 nucleotides align to TRBD2. V lost 8 bases to trimming and J lost 0 bases; unmatched junction nucleotides: 6. Germline V gene data show CDR1 as ENHRY and CDR2 as SYGVKD. This CDR3 region has 15 residues.

This clone was seen only once. The chain combines TRBV7-9 with TRBJ1-1, with 10 bases aligning to TRBD1. Germline assignment: CDR1 SEHNR and CDR2 FQNEAQ (reference sequence). The CDR3 has 15 residues. Unmatched junction bases numbered 9, after V lost 5 bases and J lost 6 bases. The CDR3 DNA is TGTGCCAGCAGCCCGCGGGACAGGGGTGGTTCTGAAGCTTTCTTT. Its translation: CASSPRDRGGSEAFF.

This chain joins TRBV19 and TRBJ2-7, with a possible D match to TRBD1 (5 bases). Trimming removed 7 bases at V and 5 bases at J, with 12 bases between. Germline assignment: CDR1 LNHDA and CDR2 SQIVND (reference sequence). CDR3 length equals 12 residues. The CDR3 DNA is TGTGCCAGTATCAGGGTAAACCACGAGCAGTACTTC. Amino acids: CASIRVNHEQYF.

V usage is TRBV6-5 and J usage is TRBJ1-2, with D maybe TRBD1 (6 bases). The germline V gene has CDR1 MNHEY and CDR2 SVGAGI. The CDR3 length is 11 residues. V lost 10 bases to trimming and J lost 4 bases, with 10 bases between them. As DNA, the CDR3 is TGTGCCACCCTGGACAGCTATGGCTACACCTTC. Encoded protein: CATLDSYGYTF.

The V call is TRBV18, the J call TRBJ1-2; D perhaps matches TRBD1 (6 bases). V was clipped by 2 bases and J by 1 base, with 14 bases between them. The CDR3 contains 16 residues. Germline V gives CDR1 KGHSH, CDR2 LQKENI. The chain's CDR3 is CASSPSTGYNNYGYTF. In DNA form, the CDR3 reads TGTGCCAGCTCACCATCGACAGGCTATAATAACTATGGCTACACCTTC.

This clone was seen more than once but under ten times. The V gene is TRBV5-1, the J gene TRBJ2-2, with TRBD1 matching over 7 bases. The ends lost 3 bases at V and 5 bases at J; junction bases unmatched: 16. The CDR3 runs to 18 residues. In germline, CDR1 is SGHRS, CDR2 YFSETQ. CDR3 DNA sequence: TGCGCCAGCAGCTACCTAAGAGGGGGCAATCTCGGAACCGGGGAGCTGTTTTTT. It is translated as CASSYLRGGNLGTGELFF.

V and J are TRBV30 and TRBJ2-7; D might be TRBD2 (5 bases). This CDR3 is 13 amino acids long. V dropped 4 bases and J dropped 5 bases, with 15 bases sitting between them. CDR1 is GTSNPN and CDR2 is SVGIG in the germline V gene (reference sequence). The chain's CDR3 is CAWTRGGGDEQYF. In DNA, the CDR3 is TGTGCCTGGACCCGAGGAGGAGGAGACGAGCAGTACTTC.

The CDR3 is CAISESLTSGVTDTQYF. CDR3 bases: TGTGCCATCAGTGAGTCTCTTACTAGCGGCGTCACAGATACGCAGTATTTT. The chain combines TRBV10-3 with TRBJ2-3; TRBD2 agrees at 8 bases. This CDR3 has 17 amino acids. V lost 0 bases and J lost 2; bases outside the gene matches: 7. Germline loops: CDR1 ENHRY, CDR2 SYGVKD.